This paragraph covers one T cell receptor beta chain sequence. The PCR contained 60 Vbeta and 13 Jbeta primers. Profiled with immunoSEQ multiplex PCR; TCRdb holds only in-frame clones, not every one. The sample consists of 180,000 or so clones, roughly 75% of them appearing once. This specimen belongs to a study of cytomegalovirus exposure and HLA in healthy donors. There are 14 residues in the CDR3. Germline loops: CDR1 KGHSH, CDR2 LQKENI. V was clipped by 3 bases and J by 5 bases; unmatched bases: 7. This sequence joins TRBV18 and TRBJ2-7, with 7 bases lining up with TRBD1. The sample consisted of PBMCs. This clonotype originated in a woman between 25 and 40 years old in good health and CMV-seronegative. This CDR3 is CASSPDRDNDEQYF. The CDR3 DNA is TGTGCCAGCTCACCCGACAGGGATAATGACGAGCAGTACTTC. Together with reference TRBV18 and TRBJ2-7, the CDR3 gives the full variable domain: NAGVMQNPRHLVRRRGQEARLRCSPMKGHSHVYWYRQLPEEGLKFMVYLQKENIIDESGMPKERFSAEFPKEGPSILRIQQVVRGDSAAYFCASSPDRDNDEQYFGPGTRLTVT.